A selection of T cell receptor beta chains follows, all from one sample in a study of T cell responses to AZD1222 COVID-19 vaccine. The assay was immunoSEQ multiplex PCR, and TCRdb's table has in-frame clones only and misses some. Altogether some 200,000 clones are present, 85% to 95% being singletons, with the ten largest covering around 3.6%. Sequenced here: peripheral blood, sampled 28 days after the second dose of the MenACWY control vaccine. The origin of the receptors is an adult who received the MenACWY meningococcal vaccine as a control. The CDR3 runs from the conserved cysteine through the conserved F or W. A D gene is named only where the DNA matches it firmly. Rows may omit the clone size; those that give it use once, few, many or a size class.

J gene: TRBJ2-2
V gene: TRBV5-1
D gene: TRBD1
clone size: -
CDR3 DNA: TGCGCCAGCAGTTCTGACAGGGCGCTAAACACCGGGGAGCTGTTTTTT
CDR3 protein: CASSSDRALNTGELFF

J gene: TRBJ2-3
V gene: TRBV5-1
D gene: -
clone size: -
CDR3 DNA: TGCGCCAGCAGCTTGGATTACGGGAGCACAGATACGCAGTATTTT
CDR3 protein: CASSLDYGSTDTQYF

J gene: TRBJ2-7
V gene: TRBV3-1/TRBV3-2
D gene: TRBD2
clone size: few
CDR3 DNA: TGTGCCAGCAGCCGAAGCGGGGAATCCCACGAGCAGTACTTC
CDR3 protein: CASSRSGESHEQYF

J gene: TRBJ2-2
V gene: TRBV9
D gene: TRBD2
clone size: -
CDR3 DNA: TGTGCCAGCAGTCAACCCAGGACTAGCGGGTTGGGCGGGGAGCTGTTTTTT
CDR3 protein: CASSQPRTSGLGGELFF

J gene: TRBJ2-1
V gene: TRBV4-3
D gene: -
clone size: few
CDR3 DNA: TGCGCCAGCAGCCAAGACATACGTGGAGGCAATGAGCAGTTCTTC
CDR3 protein: CASSQDIRGGNEQFF

J gene: TRBJ1-2
V gene: TRBV12-3/TRBV12-4
D gene: -
clone size: -
CDR3 DNA: TGTGCCAGCAGTTTGGGGCAGGGCTATGGCTACACCTTC
CDR3 protein: CASSLGQGYGYTF

J gene: TRBJ1-2
V gene: TRBV9
D gene: TRBD1
clone size: -
CDR3 DNA: TGTGCCAGCAGCGCTCAAGGGGGCCTCTCGTTC
CDR3 protein: CASSAQGGLSF

J gene: TRBJ1-6
V gene: TRBV6-5
D gene: -
clone size: once
CDR3 DNA: TGTGCCAGCCGACAAGGGGGAACTGAGTCACCCCTCCACTTT
CDR3 protein: CASRQGGTESPLHF

J gene: TRBJ1-1
V gene: TRBV4-2
D gene: -
clone size: -
CDR3 DNA: TGTGCCAGCAGCCGGCCAGTTAACACTGAAGCTTTCTTT
CDR3 protein: CASSRPVNTEAFF

J gene: TRBJ1-1
V gene: TRBV27
D gene: TRBD1
clone size: -
CDR3 DNA: TGTGCCAGCAGTACTGGACAGGGTGGTTGGAACACTGAAGCTTTCTTT
CDR3 protein: CASSTGQGGWNTEAFF

J gene: TRBJ1-1
V gene: TRBV5-4
D gene: -
clone size: -
CDR3 DNA: TGTGCCAGCAGCTCCAGGGTCCCCAATGAAGCTTTCTTT
CDR3 protein: CASSSRVPNEAFF

J gene: TRBJ1-2
V gene: TRBV29-1
D gene: -
clone size: -
CDR3 DNA: TGCAGCGTTGATTGGGCGGGGCACGGCTACACCTTC
CDR3 protein: CSVDWAGHGYTF

J gene: TRBJ2-3
V gene: TRBV6-6
D gene: -
clone size: -
CDR3 DNA: TGTGCCAGCAGTTACTCGTGGGTCGGCACAGATACGCAGTATTTT
CDR3 protein: CASSYSWVGTDTQYF

J gene: TRBJ2-3
V gene: TRBV4-1
D gene: -
clone size: few
CDR3 DNA: TGCGCCAGCAGCCAAGAGGGTAGAGGCACAGATACGCAGTATTTT
CDR3 protein: CASSQEGRGTDTQYF

J gene: TRBJ2-7
V gene: TRBV28
D gene: -
clone size: -
CDR3 DNA: TGTGCCATCGCCGCCGCCCCGAGGTACGAGCAGTACTTC
CDR3 protein: CAIAAAPRYEQYF

J gene: TRBJ1-3
V gene: TRBV11-2
D gene: -
clone size: once
CDR3 DNA: TGTGCCAGCAGCCCCCAGACTGGAAACACCATATATTTT
CDR3 protein: CASSPQTGNTIYF

J gene: TRBJ1-1
V gene: TRBV7-8
D gene: -
clone size: -
CDR3 DNA: TGTGCCAGCAGCACATCCCCCTTTTTGAACACTGAAGCTTTCTTT
CDR3 protein: CASSTSPFLNTEAFF

J gene: TRBJ1-2
V gene: TRBV4-1
D gene: TRBD1
clone size: -
CDR3 DNA: TGCGCCAGCAGCCAAGGGAGCCAGGGGGATGGCTACACCTTC
CDR3 protein: CASSQGSQGDGYTF

J gene: TRBJ1-4
V gene: TRBV5-1
D gene: -
clone size: -
CDR3 DNA: TGCGCCAGCAGCTTGGAAAAGGCCGGCATAAATGAAAAACTGTTTTTT
CDR3 protein: CASSLEKAGINEKLFF

J gene: TRBJ2-7
V gene: TRBV30
D gene: TRBD2
clone size: -
CDR3 DNA: TGTGCCTGGAGTGGGGCACTAGCGGCCAACACGGGGGGCGAGCAGTACTTC
CDR3 protein: CAWSGALAANTGGEQYF